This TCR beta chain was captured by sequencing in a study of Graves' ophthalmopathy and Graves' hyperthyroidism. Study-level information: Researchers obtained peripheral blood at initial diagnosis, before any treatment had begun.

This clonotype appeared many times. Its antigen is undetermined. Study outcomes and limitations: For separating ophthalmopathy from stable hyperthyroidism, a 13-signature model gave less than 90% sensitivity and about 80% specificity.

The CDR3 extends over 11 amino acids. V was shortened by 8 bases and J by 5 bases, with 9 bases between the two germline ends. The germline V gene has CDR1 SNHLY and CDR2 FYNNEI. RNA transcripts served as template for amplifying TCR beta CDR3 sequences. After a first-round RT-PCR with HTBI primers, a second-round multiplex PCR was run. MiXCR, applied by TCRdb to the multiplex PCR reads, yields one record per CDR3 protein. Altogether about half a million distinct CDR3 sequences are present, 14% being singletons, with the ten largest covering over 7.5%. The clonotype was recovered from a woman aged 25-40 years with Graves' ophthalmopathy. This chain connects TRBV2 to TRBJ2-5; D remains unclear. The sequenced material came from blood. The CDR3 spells CASLGGETQYF. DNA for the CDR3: TGTGCCAGCTTAGGCGGTGAGACCCAGTACTTC.